Below are 21 T cell receptor beta chains sequenced from a single sample in a study of T cells after yellow fever vaccination. TCRdb re-called the 5' RACE reads with MiXCR, one entry per CDR3 protein. The sample comprises about 260,000 distinct CDR3 sequences, 5.2% of which are singletons, and around 3.3% rests with the top ten. The specimen was CD4+ T cells sorted from PBMCs, collected on the day of the yellow fever booster vaccination. These receptors were obtained from a man younger than 30 who received the YFV17D yellow fever vaccine.

Many counts were recorded for this clonotype. The chain is built from TRBV11-3 and TRBJ2-1; TRBD1 agrees at 10 bases. Trimming took 1 base from V and 7 from J; bases not matched to a gene: 4. The CDR3 runs to 15 residues. CDR1 and CDR2 (germline): SGHNT, YENEEA. The CDR3 here is CASSLVGQGGNEQFF. CDR3 bases: TGTGCCAGCAGCTTAGTCGGACAGGGGGGGAATGAGCAGTTCTTC.

This clonotype was seen a handful of times. The rearrangement links TRBV6-2 or TRBV6-3 to TRBJ1-2, with D hard to call. Germline V CDR1 and CDR2: MNHEY, SVGEGT. V dropped 3 bases and J dropped 1 base, with 15 bases sitting between them. This CDR3 is 16 amino acids long. The CDR3 here is CASSYLAARFNYGYTF. The CDR3, as DNA: TGTGCCAGCAGTTATTTGGCCGCCCGCTTTAACTATGGCTACACCTTC.

This clonotype was found a few times. The chain combines TRBV5-6 with TRBJ1-5; no clear D gene. The V and J ends lost 4 bases and 0 bases respectively, with 11 bases between them. Germline CDR1 is SGHDT and CDR2 is YYEEEE. The CDR3 contains 15 residues. Written as DNA, the CDR3 is TGTGCCAGCAGCGCCTACAGCTATAGCAATCAGCCCCAGCATTTT. Protein: CASSAYSYSNQPQHF. Full variable domain (outside the CDR3, taken from reference TRBV5-6 and TRBJ1-5): DAGVTQSPTHLIKTRGQQVTLRCSPKSGHDTVSWYQQALGQGPQFIFQYYEEEERQRGNFPDRFSGHQFPNYSSELNVNALLLGDSALYLCASSAYSYSNQPQHFGDGTRLSIL.

The chain uses TRBV7-2 and TRBJ2-3; 12 positions agree with TRBD2. With 2 bases clipped from V and 2 bases from J, the junction kept 2 bases outside the gene matches. Looked up from germline, CDR1 is SGHTA and CDR2 is FQGNSA. The CDR3 contains 16 residues. The CDR3 protein is CASSLLAGGVTDTQYF. The CDR3, as DNA: TGTGCCAGCAGCTTACTAGCGGGGGGGGTCACAGATACGCAGTATTTT.

This clonotype was detected many times. The J gene is TRBJ2-5, the V gene TRBV7-2; D may correspond to TRBD1 or TRBD2 (5 bases each). The CDR3 contains 14 residues. The germline V and J ends were trimmed by 1 base and 0 bases, with 6 bases remaining between them. The germline V gene encodes CDR1 SGHTA and CDR2 FQGNSA. In DNA, the CDR3 is TGTGCCAGCAGCTTAGGGGGGTACCAAGAGACCCAGTACTTC. This sequence encodes CASSLGGYQETQYF.

A note on this clonotype: Its ends do not fully match the called genes, so a read error is possible. The chain combines TRBV6-6 with TRBJ1-1; D might be TRBD1 (5 bases). The CDR3 extends over 14 amino acids. CDR1 is MNHNY, CDR2 SVGAGI, per germline (reference sequence). CDR3 protein: CASSNSGGYTEAYF. The CDR3 coding sequence is TGTGCCAGCAGTAACTCGGGGGGATACACTGAAGCTTACTTT.

This clonotype was seen a handful of times. V gene TRBV7-2 combines with J gene TRBJ2-1; tentatively, D is TRBD1 (5 bases). V lost 5 bases, J lost 12 bases, and 14 bases lay in between. The CDR3 is made up of 12 amino acids. CDR1 and CDR2 from the germline V gene are SGHTA and FQGNSA. The CDR3 loop reads CASSGEGVMQFF. The DNA for the CDR3 is TGTGCCAGCAGCGGGGAAGGGGTGATGCAGTTCTTC.

Only a few counts were recorded for this clonotype. This chain joins TRBV10-3 and TRBJ2-5; no reliable D call. Germline V CDR1 and CDR2: ENHRY, SYGVKD. CDR3 length equals 13 residues. The germline V and J ends were trimmed by 0 bases and 4 bases, with 6 bases remaining between them. CDR3 in DNA: TGTGCCATCAGTGAGTCCTTAACAGAGACCCAGTACTTC. It encodes CAISESLTETQYF.

The rearrangement links TRBV5-1 to TRBJ2-3; perhaps TRBD1 as D (5 bases). V lost 4 bases and J 1 base, leaving 10 bases between the germline ends. CDR3 length equals 14 residues. CDR1 is SGHRS, CDR2 YFSETQ, per germline. DNA for the CDR3: TGCGCCAGCAGCACCAGGGTTGGCACAGATACGCAGTATTTT. Amino acid sequence: CASSTRVGTDTQYF.

The rearrangement links TRBV5-4 to TRBJ2-7; TRBD2 matches at 9 bases. Per germline, CDR1 SGHNT and CDR2 YYREEE (reference sequence). The V segment lost 1 base and the J segment 5 bases; nucleotides outside the gene matches: 10. CDR3 size: 16 residues. CDR3: CASSLPSGNPQNEQYF. The CDR3 bases are TGTGCCAGCAGCTTGCCTAGCGGGAATCCCCAGAACGAGCAGTACTTC.

This clonotype occurred a few times. The chain employs TRBV9 and TRBJ1-1, with a tentative D call TRBD1 (6 bases). Germline CDR1 SGDLS, CDR2 YYNGEE. The ends were cut back, 0 bases at V and 0 bases at J, with 12 bases in the middle. The CDR3 extends over 16 amino acids. The CDR3 loop is CASSVGAGGMNTEAFF. The CDR3 nucleotides read TGTGCCAGCAGCGTAGGTGCGGGGGGCATGAACACTGAAGCTTTCTTT.

This clonotype was observed many times. The rearrangement uses TRBV11-2 and TRBJ2-3, with D maybe TRBD1 (5 bases). The CDR3 runs to 15 residues. CDR1 is SGHAT, CDR2 FQNNGV, per germline. V dropped 3 bases and J dropped 2 bases, with 12 bases sitting between them. The CDR3 reads CASSFRTHYTDTQYF. The CDR3 bases are TGTGCCAGCAGCTTCCGGACACACTACACAGATACGCAGTATTTT.

This clonotype was detected a few times. CDR3 protein: CASSVFGNEKETQYF. CDR3 in DNA: TGTGCCAGCAGTGTTTTCGGAAACGAAAAGGAGACGCAGTATTTT. V is TRBV2 and J is TRBJ2-3; D is ambiguous. The V end was cut by 4 bases, the J end by 9 bases, with 20 bases between. CDR3 size: 15 residues. The germline V gene has CDR1 SNHLY and CDR2 FYNNEI.

The rearrangement links TRBV2 to TRBJ1-1; tentatively, D is TRBD1 (6 bases). The CDR3 spans 13 residues. Germline V gene sequence: CDR1 SNHLY, CDR2 FYNNEI. With 7 bases removed from V and 2 bases from J, the gap between germline ends came to 11 bases. CDR3: CASTGDINTEAFF. The CDR3 coding sequence is TGTGCCAGCACCGGGGACATAAACACTGAAGCTTTCTTT. The variable domain in full, completed from reference TRBV2 and TRBJ1-1, reads EPEVTQTPSHQVTQMGQEVILRCVPISNHLYFYWYRQILGQKVEFLVSFYNNEISEKSEIFDDQFSVERPDGSNFTLKIRSTKLEDSAMYFCASTGDINTEAFFGQGTRLTVV.

This clonotype appeared many times. The chain employs TRBV6-1 and TRBJ2-1, with 8 bases matching TRBD1. The CDR3 has 14 amino acids. With 5 bases clipped from V and 6 bases from J, the junction kept 6 bases outside the gene matches. Germline V gives CDR1 MNHNS, CDR2 SASEGT. In DNA, the CDR3 is TGTGCCAGCAGTTTAGGACAGGGTGGCAATGAGCAGTTCTTC. It yields the protein CASSLGQGGNEQFF.

This clonotype showed up many times. The genes are TRBV2 and TRBJ2-1; D might be TRBD1 (5 bases). CDR1 is SNHLY, CDR2 FYNNEI, per germline. The CDR3 has 14 residues. The ends were cut back, 4 bases at V and 4 bases at J, with 11 bases in the middle. CDR3 bases: TGTGCCAGCAGTGTCACACAGGCGTACAATGAGCAGTTCTTC. Its protein is CASSVTQAYNEQFF.

The J gene is TRBJ1-2, the V gene TRBV4-3, with 9 nucleotides matching TRBD1. After removal of 4 bases from V and 4 bases from J, the junction contained 4 bases not matched to a gene. CDR1 is LGHNA, CDR2 YSLEER, per germline. The CDR3 has 14 residues. Here the CDR3 DNA reads TGCGCCAGCAGCCCGCGACAGGGGGTCTATGGCTACACCTTC. Its translation is CASSPRQGVYGYTF.

This sequence joins TRBV6-6 and TRBJ1-2; D might be TRBD1 (6 bases). V gave up 4 bases and J gave up 1 base, with 13 bases separating them. The CDR3 runs to 15 residues. The germline gives CDR1 MNHNY, CDR2 SVGAGI (reference sequence). As DNA, the CDR3 is TGTGCCAGCAGTTGGGGCAGGGGCCTTAACTATGGCTACACCTTC. Translation: CASSWGRGLNYGYTF.

This clonotype has just a few counts. The chain employs TRBV15 and TRBJ1-4; no definite D call. The germline V gene has CDR1 LNHNV and CDR2 YYDKDF (reference sequence). V shed 3 bases and J shed 5 bases, with 7 bases lying between them. There are 13 residues in the CDR3. In DNA form, the CDR3 reads TGTGCCACCAGCAGTCACGTGAATGAAAAACTGTTTTTT. Translated, it gives CATSSHVNEKLFF.

This rearrangement joins TRBV24-1 to TRBJ2-2; D is unclear. The CDR3 loop spans 11 amino acids. The V gene lost 7 bases and the J gene lost 7 bases, with 6 bases spanning the gap. Germline CDR1 and CDR2: KGHDR and SFDVKD. The CDR3 spells CATSQDGELFF. In DNA, the CDR3 is TGTGCCACCAGCCAGGACGGGGAGCTGTTTTTT.

This clonotype was detected many times. The chain joins TRBV30 to TRBJ1-2, with a tentative D call TRBD1 (6 bases). CDR1 is GTSNPN and CDR2 is SVGIG in the germline V gene (reference sequence). This CDR3 has 11 amino acids. Trimming pared 7 bases from V and 2 bases from J, leaving 8 bases between. The CDR3 loop is CAFGQNYGYTF. CDR3 DNA: TGTGCCTTTGGACAGAACTATGGCTACACCTTC.